The TCR beta chain described here comes from a study of beta chain features in type 1 diabetes. On the study more broadly: Sorted cells from all samples, numbering 100 million to 120 million, were examined.

Study observations and caveats: All four CD4+ subsets of Type 1 diabetes patients contained TCRB CDR3s that were moderately but significantly shorter. The naive, central memory and Treg TCRB repertoires showed an apparent similarity that was greater among patients than among healthy donors. When VDJ junctions were examined, type 1 diabetes patients showed fewer insertions and more deletions.

Germline V CDR1 and CDR2: KGHSH, LQKENI. This CDR3 comprises 14 residues. Trimming took 2 bases from V and 4 from J; bases not matched to a gene: 4. cDNA synthesis used the whole RNA isolate, giving expressed TCRB sequences. Sequenced by immunoSEQ multiplex PCR; TCRdb stores in-frame clones only, minus some. The sample holds more than 300,000 clones, about 10% seen once. Staining for CD45RO/CCR7/CD25/CD127/CD95/CD27 allowed sorting of CD4+ naive, central memory, regulatory and stem cell-like memory cells. Turning to this clone: Antigen: not known. The sample carries other DNA sequences with the same CDR3.

The chain has TRBV18 and TRBJ1-1; 7 bases fit TRBD1. This clonotype originated in a man in his thirties or forties with type 1 diabetes. The sequenced material came from central memory CD4+ T cells from blood. The CDR3 reads CASSPDREGTEAFF. CDR3 nucleotide sequence: TGTGCCAGCTCACCAGACAGGGAGGGCACTGAAGCTTTCTTT.